A selection of T cell receptor beta chains follows, all from one sample in a study of regulatory and conventional T cells in RAG deficiency. Measured with immunoSEQ multiplex PCR; TCRdb has only the in-frame clones, and not every one. The sample holds some 30,000 clones, more than 80% seen once. These data were likewise used in another study, on regulatory T cells.

The sample comprised CD8+ T cells sorted from blood. These receptors came from a human donor in good health. The CDR3 runs from the conserved cysteine through the conserved F or W. The D gene is left open where the match is weak. Expanded clones are given a class, and other clones once, few, many or no size at all.

d_call j_call v_call clone_size cdr3_aa cdr3_nt
NA TRBJ1-2 TRBV10-3 NA CAISGGQRLWDGYTF TGTGCCATCAGTGGGGGACAACGTCTCTGGGATGGCTACACCTTC
NA TRBJ2-7 TRBV4-2 NA CASSQNFRLGEQYF TGTGCCAGCAGCCAAAATTTCAGACTAGGCGAGCAGTACTTC
TRBD1 TRBJ2-1 TRBV29-1 NA CSVEGRGPSYNEQFF TGCAGCGTTGAAGGCAGGGGGCCCTCCTACAATGAGCAGTTCTTC
TRBD2 TRBJ2-2 TRBV7-7 NA CASSLNKREGLTGELFF TGTGCTAGCAGCTTAAACAAGCGGGAGGGCCTCACCGGGGAGCTGTTTTTT
TRBD1 TRBJ2-6 TRBV7-3 NA CASSLMGQGLGANVLTF TGTGCCAGCAGCTTAATGGGACAGGGCCTAGGGGCCAACGTCCTGACTTTC
TRBD2 TRBJ2-1 TRBV27 NA CASSLYLAGGLGGNEQFF TGTGCCAGCAGTTTATACTTAGCGGGAGGGCTCGGAGGCAATGAGCAGTTCTTC
NA TRBJ2-3 TRBV6-5 NA CASSLDTDITDTQYF TGTGCCAGCAGTTTAGATACAGATATCACAGATACGCAGTATTTT
NA TRBJ1-1 TRBV6-6 once CASGLGGTEAFF TGTGCCAGCGGACTGGGGGGCACTGAAGCTTTCTTT
TRBD2 TRBJ2-7 TRBV28 NA CASSFSGSIYEQYF TGTGCCAGCAGTTTTAGCGGGAGTATCTACGAGCAGTACTTC
TRBD1 TRBJ1-2 TRBV6-5 NA CASRSPGQGKGGYTF TGTGCCAGCAGGTCTCCGGGACAGGGGAAAGGGGGCTACACCTTC
TRBD1 TRBJ1-1 TRBV7-2 NA CASSLPFGTGDKKAFF TGTGCCAGCAGCTTACCTTTCGGGACAGGGGACAAAAAAGCTTTCTTT
TRBD2 TRBJ2-7 TRBV5-8 NA CASSSTSAALYEQYF TGTGCCAGCAGCTCTACTAGCGCAGCCCTCTACGAGCAGTACTTC
TRBD1 TRBJ1-2 TRBV28 NA CASRTRGQGYGYTF TGTGCCAGCAGGACCAGGGGGCAGGGCTATGGCTACACCTTC
NA TRBJ2-7 TRBV7-9 NA CASTPGYEQYF TGTGCCAGCACCCCGGGCTACGAGCAGTACTTC
NA TRBJ2-1 TRBV5-5 NA CASSFGTYNEQFF TGTGCCAGCAGCTTCGGGACCTACAATGAGCAGTTCTTC
TRBD2 TRBJ2-1 TRBV7-3 NA CASSLLAGGYNEQFF TGTGCCAGCAGCTTACTAGCGGGAGGTTACAATGAGCAGTTCTTC
TRBD2 TRBJ2-5 TRBV7-2 NA CASSLVTSGLQETQYF TGTGCCAGCAGCTTAGTTACTAGCGGACTCCAAGAGACCCAGTACTTC
NA TRBJ2-2 TRBV30 NA CAWSRNTGELFF TGTGCCTGGAGTCGGAACACCGGGGAGCTGTTTTTT
NA TRBJ2-1 TRBV6-5 NA CASSLPGVGNEQFF TGTGCCAGCAGCCTCCCTGGAGTAGGAAATGAGCAGTTCTTC
NA TRBJ1-2 TRBV30 NA CAWSVGGVGDGYTF TGTGCCTGGAGTGTAGGGGGGGTGGGTGATGGCTACACCTTC
NA TRBJ2-7 TRBV4-2 NA CASSQDHTFSSYEQYF TGTGCCAGCAGCCAAGATCACACCTTTAGCTCCTACGAGCAGTACTTC
TRBD1 TRBJ1-4 TRBV6-5 NA CASSSDRDNNEKLFF TGTGCCAGCAGCTCAGACAGGGACAATAATGAAAAACTGTTTTTT
NA TRBJ2-1 TRBV29-1 NA CSGSRNEQFF TGCAGCGGCAGCAGGAATGAGCAGTTCTTC
NA TRBJ1-4 TRBV6-1 NA CASSEYRVIWEKLFF TGTGCCAGCAGTGAATATAGGGTGATTTGGGAAAAACTGTTTTTT
NA TRBJ1-5 TRBV27 NA CASSLTTGTPNQPQHF TGTGCCAGCAGTTTGACAACCGGGACTCCCAATCAGCCCCAGCATTTT
NA TRBJ2-7 TRBV7-9 NA CASSTVHGGRPEQYF TGTGCCAGCAGCACAGTACACGGAGGTAGACCCGAGCAGTACTTC
NA TRBJ2-2 TRBV28 NA CASKSAGQYTGELFF TGTGCCAGCAAGTCGGCCGGACAGTACACCGGGGAGCTGTTTTTT
NA TRBJ1-5 TRBV13 NA CASSRDNQPQHF TGTGCCAGCAGCAGGGATAATCAGCCCCAGCATTTT
TRBD1 TRBJ2-5 TRBV9 NA CASSFRDRVSQETQYF TGTGCCAGCAGCTTCCGAGACAGGGTATCTCAAGAGACCCAGTACTTC
NA TRBJ1-2 TRBV13 NA CASSSWTERYYGYTF TGTGCCAGCAGCTCCTGGACGGAGCGATATTATGGCTACACCTTC
NA TRBJ2-7 TRBV13 once CASSFSSDEQYF TGTGCCAGCAGCTTTTCTAGCGACGAGCAGTACTTC
NA TRBJ2-3 TRBV11-2 NA CASSQRGGVESDTQYF TGTGCCAGCAGCCAGCGCGGGGGCGTTGAGTCAGATACGCAGTATTTT
NA TRBJ1-5 TRBV5-1 once CASRGDSNQPQHF TGCGCCAGCAGGGGGGATAGCAATCAGCCCCAGCATTTT
NA TRBJ2-7 TRBV10-2 few CASSGGRWGYEQYF TGCGCCAGCAGTGGGGGCAGGTGGGGATACGAGCAGTACTTC
TRBD2 TRBJ2-1 TRBV27 NA CASSLGLAGVNEQFF TGTGCCAGCAGTTTGGGCCTAGCGGGAGTCAATGAGCAGTTCTTC
TRBD1 TRBJ1-6 TRBV7-8 NA CASSPLEGARENSPLHF TGTGCCAGCAGCCCCCTGGAGGGGGCGCGGGAAAATTCACCCCTCCACTTT
NA TRBJ2-3 TRBV6-5 NA CASRPGTGDTQYF TGTGCCAGCAGACCCGGGACGGGGGATACGCAGTATTTT
NA TRBJ2-2 TRBV18 NA CASSPPMVNTGELFF TGTGCCAGCTCACCACCGATGGTGAACACCGGGGAGCTGTTTTTT
TRBD2 TRBJ2-7 TRBV12-5 NA CASGFHIAGGPYEQYF TGTGCTAGTGGTTTCCATATAGCGGGAGGCCCCTACGAGCAGTACTTC
NA TRBJ1-1 TRBV7-9 NA CASRDVDSTEAFF TGTGCCAGCAGGGACGTGGATAGCACTGAAGCTTTCTTT
TRBD1 TRBJ1-3 TRBV19 NA CASSVRRTGGNTIYF TGTGCCAGTAGCGTAAGAAGGACAGGTGGAAACACCATATATTTT
NA TRBJ2-3 TRBV6-4 NA CASSVWGRTSTDTQYF TGTGCCAGCAGTGTGTGGGGGCGGACCAGCACAGATACGCAGTATTTT
NA TRBJ2-1 TRBV19 NA CASSLTPVVYNEQFF TGTGCCAGTAGCCTGACACCGGTGGTATACAATGAGCAGTTCTTC
NA TRBJ2-7 TRBV11-2 NA CASSLGIGASLEQYF TGTGCCAGCAGCTTAGGAATAGGGGCCTCCTTGGAGCAGTACTTC
NA TRBJ1-3 TRBV25-1 once CGGGGENTIYF TGTGGAGGTGGGGGGGAAAACACCATATATTTT
TRBD1 TRBJ2-7 TRBV4-3 NA CASSQTDRFLDEQYF TGCGCCAGCAGCCAAACGGACAGGTTCCTAGACGAGCAGTACTTC
NA TRBJ2-1 TRBV11-3 NA CASSLDPQGGKNEQFF TGTGCCAGCAGCTTAGATCCTCAGGGGGGAAAGAATGAGCAGTTCTTC
NA TRBJ2-7 TRBV19 NA CASRRDLSGEQYF TGTGCCAGTAGACGGGACCTATCGGGGGAGCAGTACTTC
TRBD2 TRBJ2-7 TRBV29-1 once CSVEAGGDEQYF TGCAGCGTTGAAGCGGGAGGGGACGAGCAGTACTTC
NA TRBJ2-2 TRBV19 NA CASPRTIANTGELFF TGTGCCAGTCCTCGGACTATTGCGAACACCGGGGAGCTGTTTTTT
NA TRBJ2-1 TRBV11-2 NA CASSLAPGQPTLAGEQFF TGTGCCAGCAGCTTAGCCCCCGGACAGCCGACCCTCGCGGGCGAGCAGTTCTTC
TRBD1 TRBJ2-2 TRBV7-8 NA CASSWDRDEGNTGELFF TGTGCCAGCAGCTGGGACAGAGACGAAGGGAACACCGGGGAGCTGTTTTTT
NA TRBJ1-4 TRBV18 NA CASAFPVINEKLFF TGTGCCAGCGCCTTTCCGGTTATTAATGAAAAACTGTTTTTT
NA TRBJ1-2 TRBV2 NA CASSDIEFGTDPYGYTF TGTGCCAGCAGTGATATTGAGTTCGGGACGGATCCTTATGGCTACACCTTC
NA TRBJ2-2 TRBV5-2 NA CASSQGRGANTGELFF TGCGCCAGCAGCCAAGGCCGGGGCGCGAACACCGGGGAGCTGTTTTTT